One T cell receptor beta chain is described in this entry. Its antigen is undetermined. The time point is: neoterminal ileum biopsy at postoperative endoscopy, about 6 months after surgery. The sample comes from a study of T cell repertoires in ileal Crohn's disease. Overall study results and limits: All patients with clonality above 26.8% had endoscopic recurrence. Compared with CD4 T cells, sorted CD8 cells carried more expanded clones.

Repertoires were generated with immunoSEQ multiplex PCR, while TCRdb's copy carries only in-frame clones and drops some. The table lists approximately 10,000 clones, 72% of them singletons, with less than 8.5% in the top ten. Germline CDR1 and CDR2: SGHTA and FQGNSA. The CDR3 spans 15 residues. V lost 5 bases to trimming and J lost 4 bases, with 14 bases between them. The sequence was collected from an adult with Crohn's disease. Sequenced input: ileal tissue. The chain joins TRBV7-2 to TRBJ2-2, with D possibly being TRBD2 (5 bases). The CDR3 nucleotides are TGTGCCAGCAGCCCTACCTGGCGGGCCACCGGGGAGCTGTTTTTT. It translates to CASSPTWRATGELFF. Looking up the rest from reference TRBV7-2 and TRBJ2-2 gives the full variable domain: GAGVSQSPSNKVTEKGKDVELRCDPISGHTALYWYRQSLGQGLEFLIYFQGNSAPDKSGLPSDRFSAERTGGSVSTLTIQRTQQEDSAVYLCASSPTWRATGELFFGEGSRLTVL.